These 23 T cell receptor beta chains were sequenced from one sample in a study of shared T cell receptors in the human thymus. Measured with immunoSEQ multiplex PCR; TCRdb has only the in-frame clones, and not every one. The sample shows hundreds of thousands of clones, 78% of them seen only once. These records were also assigned to another study, of human thymus T cells.

Sequencing was carried out using thymocytes. These receptors came from a boy under two years old with a congenital heart defect.

The V gene is TRBV27, the J gene TRBJ2-3; 13 positions agree with TRBD2. The germline V gene encodes CDR1 MNHEY and CDR2 SMNVEV (reference sequence). The CDR3 spans 16 residues. The trim removed 4 bases at V and 5 bases at J, leaving 6 bases unmatched. The DNA of the CDR3 is TGTGCCAGCAGTTCACGACGGACTAGCGGGAGAGATACGCAGTATTTT. This translates into CASSSRRTSGRDTQYF.

The chain joins TRBV7-9 to TRBJ2-5; 9 bases map to TRBD2. After removal of 1 base from V and 1 base from J, the junction contained 7 bases not matched to a gene. Germline assignment: CDR1 SEHNR and CDR2 FQNEAQ (reference sequence). The CDR3 totals 17 residues. The CDR3 DNA is TGTGCCAGCAGCTTAGGCAGACTAGCGGCTCCCCAAGAGACCCAGTACTTC. Residues: CASSLGRLAAPQETQYF.

The DNA of the CDR3 is TGTGCCAGCAGCTGTACCTCGTGGGACAGGGGGGGGAATGAGCAGTTCTTC. Translating it yields CASSCTSWDRGGNEQFF. The chain joins TRBV5-6 to TRBJ2-1, with 11 bases fitting TRBD1. Germline V CDR1 and CDR2: SGHDT, YYEEEE. The CDR3 contains 17 residues. Germline trimming cut 3 bases from V and 7 bases from J; bases unmatched to any gene: 12. The variable domain in full, completed from reference TRBV5-6 and TRBJ2-1, reads DAGVTQSPTHLIKTRGQQVTLRCSPKSGHDTVSWYQQALGQGPQFIFQYYEEEERQRGNFPDRFSGHQFPNYSSELNVNALLLGDSALYLCASSCTSWDRGGNEQFFGPGTRLTVL.

J is TRBJ2-4 and V is TRBV7-2; TRBD2 matches at 7 bases. The CDR3 has 15 residues. The trim removed 4 bases at V and 3 bases at J, leaving 6 bases unmatched. Germline loops: CDR1 SGHTA, CDR2 FQGNSA. This CDR3 reads CASSSPGGNKNIQYF. CDR3 coding DNA: TGTGCCAGCAGCTCCCCCGGGGGGAACAAAAACATTCAGTACTTC.

This clone occurred once. As DNA, the CDR3 is TGTGCCAGCGGGACCTTTGGGGAGGGTAAAGAGACCCAGTACTTC. Encoded protein: CASGTFGEGKETQYF. The rearrangement joins TRBV9 to TRBJ2-5, with TRBD2 matching 7 bases. The length of the CDR3 is 15 residues. Germline CDR1 is SGDLS and CDR2 is YYNGEE. V was clipped by 7 bases and J by 3 bases; unmatched bases: 12.

The chain combines TRBV6-5 with TRBJ1-2, with 7 bases matching TRBD1. CDR1 and CDR2 (germline): MNHEY, SVGAGI. The ends lost 6 bases at V and 3 bases at J; junction bases unmatched: 4. The CDR3 contains 13 residues. CDR3 bases: TGTGCCAGCAGACCCGGGACAGACTATGGCTACACCTTC. This codes for CASRPGTDYGYTF.

The chain is built from TRBV7-6 and TRBJ2-2; no clear D gene. Trimming took off 10 bases at V and 0 bases at J, with 9 bases between the two ends. Germline V gene data show CDR1 as SGHVS and CDR2 as FNYEAQ. The CDR3 covers 13 residues. The CDR3 nucleotides read TGTGCCACACTAAAGGCGAACACCGGGGAGCTGTTTTTT. Protein sequence: CATLKANTGELFF.

The gene calls are TRBV4-1 and TRBJ1-4; 11 nucleotides align to TRBD1. Per the germline V gene, CDR1 is MGHRA and CDR2 is YSYEKL. CDR3 size: 19 residues. The ends lost 2 bases at V and 1 base at J; junction bases unmatched: 9. CDR3 DNA sequence: TGCGCCAGCAGCCAACCCGGGACAGGGGGGGGCAAAACTAATGAAAAACTGTTTTTT. Translating gives CASSQPGTGGGKTNEKLFF.

The chain links TRBV5-6 to TRBJ2-5; the D is unclear. Germline CDR1 is SGHDT and CDR2 is YYEEEE. This CDR3 has 14 amino acids. The V gene lost 4 bases and the J gene lost 5 bases, with 15 bases spanning the gap. For the CDR3, the DNA is TGTGCCAGCAGCATAAAAACAGTTAGGGAGACCCAGTACTTC. This encodes CASSIKTVRETQYF.

The rearrangement joins TRBV15 to TRBJ2-1; weak D call: TRBD2 (5 bases). Trimming cost V 0 bases and J 0 bases, with 21 bases left between them. The CDR3 has 20 amino acids. Per germline, CDR1 LNHNV and CDR2 YYDKDF (reference sequence). The CDR3 is CATSRDRGSPDGSSYNEQFF. In DNA form, the CDR3 reads TGTGCCACCAGCAGAGATCGGGGTAGCCCCGACGGAAGCTCCTACAATGAGCAGTTCTTC. The full variable domain, its missing parts supplied by reference TRBV15 and TRBJ2-1, is DAMVIQNPRYQVTQFGKPVTLSCSQTLNHNVMYWYQQKSSQAPKLLFHYYDKDFNNEADTPDNFQSRRPNTSFCFLDIRSPGLGDTAMYLCATSRDRGSPDGSSYNEQFFGPGTRLTVL.

The chain is built from TRBV25-1 and TRBJ2-5; D perhaps matches TRBD1 (5 bases). V dropped 3 bases and J dropped 1 base, with 12 bases sitting between them. The CDR3 loop spans 15 amino acids. Looked up from germline, CDR1 is MGHDK and CDR2 is SYGVNS. The CDR3 sequence: CASSDKGLSQETQYF. CDR3 DNA sequence: TGTGCCAGCAGTGATAAGGGGCTGAGCCAAGAGACCCAGTACTTC.

This chain joins TRBV6-5 and TRBJ2-3, with TRBD2 matching over 7 bases. Germline CDR1 MNHEY, CDR2 SVGAGI. After removal of 3 bases from V and 2 bases from J, the junction contained 5 bases not matched to a gene. The CDR3 consists of 15 residues. In nucleotides, the CDR3 is TGTGCCAGCAGTTATAGGGAGGGGATCACAGATACGCAGTATTTT. Protein sequence: CASSYREGITDTQYF.

This chain joins TRBV7-2 and TRBJ1-1, with D unresolved. CDR3 length: 16 residues. The ends were cut back, 5 bases at V and 1 base at J, with 17 bases in the middle. CDR1 is SGHTA and CDR2 is FQGNSA in the germline V gene. The CDR3 loop reads CASSPPRGPPNTEAFF. The DNA for the CDR3 is TGTGCCAGCAGCCCACCCCGCGGCCCACCGAACACTGAAGCTTTCTTT.

This clone was observed a few times. The rearrangement joins TRBV6-1 to TRBJ2-7; 9 bases fit TRBD2. After removal of 2 bases from V and 7 bases from J, the junction contained 12 bases not matched to a gene. The CDR3 totals 16 residues. In germline, CDR1 is MNHNS, CDR2 SASEGT. CDR3 in amino acids: CASSESASGERLEQYF. The DNA of the CDR3 is TGTGCCAGCAGTGAATCGGCTAGCGGGGAACGTTTGGAGCAGTACTTC.

This rearrangement joins TRBV19 to TRBJ1-4; 11 bases line up with TRBD1. CDR3 size: 14 residues. V shed 4 bases, J shed 11 bases, and the junction held 6 bases outside the gene matches. CDR1 is LNHDA, CDR2 SQIVND, per germline (reference sequence). In DNA, the CDR3 is TGTGCCAGTAGTAAGGACAGGGGGCCGGGGAAACTGTTTTTT. Residues: CASSKDRGPGKLFF.

In its sample, this clone was seen once. The chain uses TRBV7-8 and TRBJ2-7; the match to TRBD2 covers 14 bases. Per the germline V gene, CDR1 is SGHVS and CDR2 is FQNEAQ. With V trimmed by 5 bases and J by 9 bases, 12 bases remained unmatched. The CDR3 contains 16 residues. The CDR3 region is CASSPLGLAGAFGQYF. DNA of the CDR3: TGTGCCAGCAGCCCTTTGGGACTAGCGGGGGCCTTTGGGCAGTACTTC.

The chain employs TRBV28 and TRBJ2-7; D perhaps matches TRBD2 (6 bases). This CDR3 has 15 residues. V was trimmed by 8 bases and J by 0 bases, leaving 17 bases between them. Germline V gene sequence: CDR1 MDHEN, CDR2 SYDVKM. In DNA, the CDR3 is TGTGCCAGCGGGTGGGGTAGCGGTAGCTCCTACGAGCAGTACTTC. This encodes CASGWGSGSSYEQYF. The full variable domain, rest sourced from reference TRBV28 and TRBJ2-7, is DVKVTQSSRYLVKRTGEKVFLECVQDMDHENMFWYRQDPGLGLRLIYFSYDVKMKEKGDIPEGYSVSREKKERFSLILESASTNQTSMYLCASGWGSGSSYEQYFGPGTRLTVT.

V is TRBV12-5 and J is TRBJ2-1; a possible D gene is TRBD2 (6 bases). The ends were cut back, 5 bases at V and 0 bases at J, with 14 bases in the middle. The germline V gene has CDR1 LGHNT and CDR2 FRNRAP. This CDR3 is built from 16 residues. The DNA for the CDR3 is TGTGCTAGTGGTCTCTCCCTAGCGCCCTCCTACAATGAGCAGTTCTTC. Residues: CASGLSLAPSYNEQFF. Full variable domain (rest looked up from reference TRBV12-5 and TRBJ2-1): DARVTQTPRHKVTEMGQEVTMRCQPILGHNTVFWYRQTMMQGLELLAYFRNRAPLDDSGMPKDRFSAEMPDATLATLKIQPSEPRDSAVYFCASGLSLAPSYNEQFFGPGTRLTVL.

V gene TRBV20-1 combines with J gene TRBJ2-1; D unclear. Trimming stripped 3 bases from V and 4 bases from J, with 4 bases between. This CDR3 comprises 11 residues. CDR1 is DFQATT and CDR2 is SNEGSKA in the germline V gene (reference sequence). The CDR3 DNA reads TGCAGTGCTAGCGTTTACAATGAGCAGTTCTTC. Translated, it gives CSASVYNEQFF.

The genes are TRBV14 and TRBJ2-6, with 8 bases identical to TRBD1. CDR3 length equals 17 residues. V gave up 4 bases and J gave up 2 bases; unmatched junction bases: 7. The germline gives CDR1 SGHDN, CDR2 FVKESK. DNA for the CDR3: TGTGCCAGCAGCCCGGACAGGGAAGTCCCTGGGGCCAACGTCCTGACTTTC. Amino acid sequence: CASSPDREVPGANVLTF.

The V gene is TRBV5-6, the J gene TRBJ1-2, with 9 bases fitting TRBD1. V was pared by 4 bases and J by 6 bases, with 7 bases of the junction left unmatched. This CDR3 is 14 amino acids long. The germline CDR1 and CDR2 sequences are SGHDT and YYEEEE. The CDR3 here is CASSRDREGHGYTF. CDR3 nucleotide sequence: TGTGCCAGCAGCCGGGACAGGGAGGGCCATGGCTACACCTTC.

The CDR3 region is CASSTPGAQETQYF. In DNA form, the CDR3 reads TGTGCCAGCAGCACCCCAGGGGCCCAAGAGACCCAGTACTTC. The chain links TRBV11-3 to TRBJ2-5, with D possibly TRBD1 on 6 matching bases. The V gene lost 5 bases and the J gene lost 1 base, with 11 bases spanning the gap. CDR1 SGHNT and CDR2 YENEEA come from the germline V gene. The CDR3 length is 14 residues.

This sequence joins TRBV18 and TRBJ2-5, with TRBD1 matching over 8 bases. Germline V lookup: CDR1 KGHSH, CDR2 LQKENI. Trimming took 2 bases from V and 3 from J; bases not matched to a gene: 8. This CDR3 has 16 residues. The CDR3 bases are TGTGCCAGCTCACCAAGGACAGGGCTAAGAAAAGAGACCCAGTACTTC. This codes for CASSPRTGLRKETQYF.